These 23 T cell receptor beta chains were all obtained from the same sample, sequenced in a study of shared clonotypes between healthy human individuals. Some clones are missing from TCRdb's copy, which holds only in-frame ones; the method was immunoSEQ multiplex PCR. Of 400,000 to 600,000 clones in the sample, around 75% are singletons; the top ten hold less than 15%. The sequencing sample was made of PBMCs. All receptors come from a woman aged 40 to 50 in good health. Some clones in this sample may be carry-over from other donors' samples.

The chain employs TRBV10-3 and TRBJ2-7, with 12 positions matching TRBD2. In germline, CDR1 is ENHRY, CDR2 SYGVKD. Germline trimming cut 7 bases from V and 3 bases from J; bases unmatched to any gene: 4. The CDR3 is 14 residues long. CDR3 sequence (DNA): TGTGCCATCAAGCCGGGACTAGCGGGCTACGAGCAGTACTTC. This codes for CAIKPGLAGYEQYF.

This rearrangement joins TRBV5-1 to TRBJ2-1; maybe TRBD2 (5 bases). The V and J ends lost 0 bases and 5 bases respectively, with 9 bases between them. Germline V lookup: CDR1 SGHRS, CDR2 YFSETQ. CDR3 length: 14 amino acids. CDR3 residues: CASSLGGQDNEQFF. The DNA of the CDR3 is TGCGCCAGCAGCTTGGGAGGGCAGGACAATGAGCAGTTCTTC. The full variable domain, rest sourced from reference TRBV5-1 and TRBJ2-1, is KAGVTQTPRYLIKTRGQQVTLSCSPISGHRSVSWYQQTPGQGLQFLFEYFSETQRNKGNFPGRFSGRQFSNSRSEMNVSTLELGDSALYLCASSLGGQDNEQFFGPGTRLTVL.

This clone occurred a few times. Here the CDR3 DNA reads TGTGCCTGGAGTGTACGAGGGCGACAGCCCCAGCATTTT. Residues: CAWSVRGRQPQHF. This chain joins TRBV30 and TRBJ1-5; the D is unclear. The CDR3 loop spans 13 amino acids. Trimming pared 0 bases from V and 7 bases from J, leaving 10 bases between. Per germline, CDR1 GTSNPN and CDR2 SVGIG (reference sequence).

The chain combines TRBV19 with TRBJ2-1; D tentatively reads TRBD1 or TRBD2 (7 bases each). Germline CDR1 reads LNHDA; CDR2 reads SQIVND (reference sequence). The CDR3 contains 15 residues. Trimming stripped 4 bases from V and 4 bases from J, with 14 bases between. This chain's CDR3 is CASSKGRGGYNEQFF. CDR3 coding DNA: TGTGCCAGTAGTAAGGGCAGGGGGGGGTACAATGAGCAGTTCTTC.

This clone was observed once. The chain links TRBV19 to TRBJ1-3; 9 positions agree with TRBD1. The CDR3 contains 15 residues. After removal of 5 bases from V and 3 bases from J, the junction contained 5 bases not matched to a gene. Germline loops: CDR1 LNHDA, CDR2 SQIVND (reference sequence). The CDR3 reads CASSVWTGDGNTIYF. The CDR3 DNA is TGTGCCAGTAGTGTTTGGACAGGGGATGGAAACACCATATATTTT.

This clone was detected a few times. The same CDR3 also results from other DNA sequences found in this sample. The V and J genes are TRBV15 and TRBJ1-1; D not resolved. The CDR3 length is 13 residues. Germline CDR1 reads LNHNV; CDR2 reads YYDKDF (reference sequence). Trimming pared 0 bases from V and 6 bases from J, leaving 8 bases between. The chain's CDR3 is CATSRDRGSEAFF. CDR3 bases: TGTGCCACCAGCAGAGATAGAGGCTCTGAAGCTTTCTTT.

The chain combines TRBV4-1 with TRBJ2-7; 9 bases map to TRBD1. The CDR3 extends over 16 amino acids. V was clipped by 1 base and J by 6 bases; unmatched bases: 10. The germline gives CDR1 MGHRA, CDR2 YSYEKL. The CDR3 nucleotides read TGCGCCAGCAGCCAAGTCCAGGACAGGGGATCCCGCGAGCAGTACTTC. Translation: CASSQVQDRGSREQYF.

The chain is built from TRBV28 and TRBJ2-7, with 9 bases matching TRBD2. CDR1 and CDR2 (germline): MDHEN, SYDVKM. Trimming removed 6 bases from V and 1 base from J; junction bases left unmatched: 10. This CDR3 comprises 16 residues. CDR3 DNA sequence: TGTGCCAGCAGCCAAACCGGGACTAGCCCATCCTACGAGCAGTACTTC. Translation gives CASSQTGTSPSYEQYF.

DNA of the CDR3: TGTGCCAGCAGCCCCAGCGGGAGGGACGAGGATACGCAGTATTTT. Its translation is CASSPSGRDEDTQYF. The rearrangement links TRBV7-2 to TRBJ2-3, with 10 positions matching TRBD2. Germline CDR1 and CDR2: SGHTA and FQGNSA. There are 15 residues in the CDR3. With 5 bases clipped from V and 6 bases from J, the junction kept 8 bases outside the gene matches.

This clone was counted between two and nine times. V gene TRBV6-1 combines with J gene TRBJ1-2; 7 bases line up with TRBD1. The CDR3 extends over 16 amino acids. Trimming cost V 4 bases and J 4 bases; bases outside gene matches: 12. Germline V gives CDR1 MNHNS, CDR2 SASEGT. In nucleotides, the CDR3 is TGTGCCAGCAGTGTCGGGACAGCCCCTAGAGGCTATGGCTACACCTTC. This translates into CASSVGTAPRGYGYTF.

The chain employs TRBV4-1 and TRBJ2-5; D possibly corresponds to TRBD2 (5 bases). The CDR3 runs 15 residues. Trimming took 0 bases from V and 2 from J, leaving 10 bases between them. Germline V gives CDR1 MGHRA, CDR2 YSYEKL. CDR3 amino acids: CASSQEGSEQETQYF. CDR3 in DNA: TGCGCCAGCAGCCAAGAAGGGAGCGAACAAGAGACCCAGTACTTC.

The genes are TRBV5-1 and TRBJ2-1; D is unclear. Germline V CDR1 and CDR2: SGHRS, YFSETQ. This CDR3 is built from 15 residues. The V gene lost 6 bases and the J gene lost 0 bases, with 13 bases spanning the gap. The CDR3 sequence is CASIVAPGSYNEQFF. DNA for the CDR3: TGCGCCAGCATAGTGGCCCCTGGCTCCTACAATGAGCAGTTCTTC.

The chain has TRBV11-2 and TRBJ2-7; TRBD1 agrees at 10 bases. V lost 1 base and J lost 4; bases outside the gene matches: 1. The CDR3 loop spans 14 amino acids. Germline CDR1 is SGHAT and CDR2 is FQNNGV. CDR3 amino acids: CASSLGDRGYEQYF. For the CDR3, the DNA is TGTGCCAGCAGCTTAGGGGACAGGGGATACGAGCAGTACTTC.

The rearrangement joins TRBV15 to TRBJ2-5; TRBD2 matches 13 bases. V shed 0 bases, J shed 7 bases, and the junction held 8 bases outside the gene matches. CDR1 is LNHNV and CDR2 is YYDKDF in the germline V gene (reference sequence). The CDR3 has 17 amino acids. The CDR3 is CATSRDGGTSGVGTQYF. The CDR3 DNA follows: TGTGCCACCAGCAGAGATGGGGGGACTAGCGGGGTGGGGACCCAGTACTTC.

This clone was seen a handful of times. The rearrangement joins TRBV10-3 to TRBJ2-7; a possible D gene is TRBD1 (6 bases). This CDR3 is built from 13 residues. Trimming pared 6 bases from V and 0 bases from J, leaving 9 bases between. Per germline, CDR1 ENHRY and CDR2 SYGVKD. The CDR3 spells CAISRGSSYEQYF. The CDR3 coding sequence is TGTGCCATCAGCAGGGGTAGCTCCTACGAGCAGTACTTC.

The V gene is TRBV5-1, the J gene TRBJ1-2; TRBD1 agrees at 8 bases. Trimming took 4 bases from V and 4 from J; bases not matched to a gene: 12. The CDR3 sequence is 16 residues long. From germline, CDR1 is SGHRS and CDR2 YFSETQ. CDR3 protein: CASSLEAQGAVYGYTF. The CDR3 bases are TGCGCCAGCAGCCTGGAGGCCCAGGGGGCTGTCTATGGCTACACCTTC.

V gene TRBV25-1 combines with J gene TRBJ2-7; TRBD2 is a possible D gene (5 bases). CDR3 size: 15 residues. Looked up from germline, CDR1 is MGHDK and CDR2 is SYGVNS. V lost 2 bases, J lost 0 bases, and 11 bases lay in between. The CDR3, as DNA: TGTGCCAGCAGTGAAAGAGGGCAGGCCTCCTACGAGCAGTACTTC. Its protein product is CASSERGQASYEQYF.

The chain recombines TRBV10-3 with TRBJ2-7; D gene ambiguous. The V end lost 5 bases, the J end lost 5 bases, and 10 bases lay between the germline ends. The germline CDR1 and CDR2 sequences are ENHRY and SYGVKD. This CDR3 comprises 12 residues. The CDR3 coding sequence is TGTGCCATCAGTAGAAGGACGGACGAGCAGTACTTC. This codes for CAISRRTDEQYF.

This clone was observed a few times. The chain employs TRBV7-3 and TRBJ2-3; 13 nucleotides match TRBD2. Germline V gene data show CDR1 as SGHTA and CDR2 as FQGTGA. Trimming at V came to 6 bases and at J to 4 bases, leaving 16 bases not matched to a gene. This CDR3 is built from 19 residues. The CDR3 loop is CASSLRTSGRMGLADTQYF. CDR3 sequence (DNA): TGTGCCAGCAGTCTACGGACTAGCGGGAGAATGGGGTTAGCAGATACGCAGTATTTT.

This clone was detected only once. Other DNA variants within this sample encode the same CDR3. The genes are TRBV18 and TRBJ2-1; 10 nucleotides match TRBD1. J gave up 1 base and V 3 bases, and 0 bases lay outside the gene matches. The CDR3 sequence is 15 residues long. Germline CDR1 and CDR2: KGHSH and LQKENI. Written as DNA, the CDR3 is TGTGCCAGCTCACCGGGACAGGGGTCCTACAATGAGCAGTTCTTC. This encodes CASSPGQGSYNEQFF.

This chain uses TRBV6-1 with TRBJ2-1; 9 bases agree with TRBD2. V gave up 4 bases and J gave up 0 bases; unmatched junction bases: 7. CDR3 length: 17 amino acids. Germline CDR1 and CDR2: MNHNS and SASEGT. The CDR3 DNA reads TGTGCCAGCAGTGCGTCGGGACTAGCTTACTCCTACAATGAGCAGTTCTTC. Its protein product is CASSASGLAYSYNEQFF.

This chain joins TRBV14 and TRBJ2-2; weak D call: TRBD1 (6 bases). Germline CDR1 SGHDN, CDR2 FVKESK. Trimming pared 3 bases from V and 1 base from J, leaving 9 bases between. The CDR3 consists of 15 residues. CDR3 nucleotide sequence: TGTGCCAGCAGCCACCGACAGGAGAACACCGGGGAGCTGTTTTTT. It codes for CASSHRQENTGELFF.

This clone is a singleton in its sample. This chain joins TRBV2 and TRBJ2-7, with 13 bases aligning to TRBD2. Germline V gene lookup returns CDR1 SNHLY and CDR2 FYNNEI. The CDR3 runs 14 residues. V lost 6 bases and J lost 5; bases outside the gene matches: 4. CDR3 coding DNA: TGTGCCAGCAGAGGGACTAGCGGGGTCGACGAGCAGTACTTC. It translates to CASRGTSGVDEQYF.